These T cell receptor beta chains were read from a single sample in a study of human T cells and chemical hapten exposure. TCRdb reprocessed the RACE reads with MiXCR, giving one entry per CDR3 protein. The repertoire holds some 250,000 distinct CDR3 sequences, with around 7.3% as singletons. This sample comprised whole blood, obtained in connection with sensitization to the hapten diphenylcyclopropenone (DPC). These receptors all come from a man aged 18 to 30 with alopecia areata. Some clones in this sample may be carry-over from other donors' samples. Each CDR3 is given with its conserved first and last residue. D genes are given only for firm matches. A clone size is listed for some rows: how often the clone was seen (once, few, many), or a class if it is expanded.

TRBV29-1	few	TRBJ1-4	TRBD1	TGCAGCGTTTGGACGGGGACAGGGGACGGAAAACTGTTTTTT	CSVWTGTGDGKLFF
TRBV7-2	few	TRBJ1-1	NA	TGTGCCAGCAGCTTATTCCCGGGGATGAACACTGAAGCTTTCTTT	CASSLFPGMNTEAFF
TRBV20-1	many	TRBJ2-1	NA	TGCAGTGCGACTACTCCGGTAATAAGGGACAATGAGCAGTTCTTC	CSATTPVIRDNEQFF
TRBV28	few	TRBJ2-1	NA	TGTGCCAGCAGCCCCCGACAGGTATTAAATGAGCAGTTCTTC	CASSPRQVLNEQFF
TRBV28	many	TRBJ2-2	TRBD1	TGTGCCATAGAAGGGGACAGGGGGGCCGGGGAGCTGTTTTTT	CAIEGDRGAGELFF
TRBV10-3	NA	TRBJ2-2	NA	TGTGCCATCCGAGGAGGCCTCAGCACCGGGGAGCTGTTTTTT	CAIRGGLSTGELFF
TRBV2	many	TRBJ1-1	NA	TGTGCCAGCAGTGATTCGAAGGCCTTAACGCGGGCTTTCTTT	CASSDSKALTRAFF
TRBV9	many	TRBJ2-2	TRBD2	TGTGCCAGCAGCGCTTTTAGCGGGGCTTCGAACACCGGGGAGCTGTTTTTT	CASSAFSGASNTGELFF
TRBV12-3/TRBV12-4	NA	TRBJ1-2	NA	TGTGCCAGCACCTACTCGGGGGGTAACTATGGCTACACCTTC	CASTYSGGNYGYTF
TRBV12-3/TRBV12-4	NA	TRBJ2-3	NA	TGTGCCAGCAGTCTCGGGACTGTCACAACGCAGTATTTT	CASSLGTVTTQYF
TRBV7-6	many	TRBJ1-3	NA	TGTGCCAGCAGTCATAGAGACTCTGGAAACACCATATATTTT	CASSHRDSGNTIYF
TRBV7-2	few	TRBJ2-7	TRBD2	TGTGCCAGCAGCTTCAGAGAAGCGGGGGGATACGAGCAGTACTTC	CASSFREAGGYEQYF
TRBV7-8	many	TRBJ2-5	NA	TGTGCCAGCAGCTTAGCTCTCTTGGTGGAGGGCAGAGAGACCCAGTACTTC	CASSLALLVEGRETQYF
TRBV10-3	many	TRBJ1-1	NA	TGTGCCATCCAAGCGGGAGCAAAGACTGAAGCTTTCTTT	CAIQAGAKTEAFF
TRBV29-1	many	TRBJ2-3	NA	TGCAGCGTTGATTTCTTGGGGACGGTCACAGATACGCAGTATTTT	CSVDFLGTVTDTQYF
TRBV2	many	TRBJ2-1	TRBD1	TGTGCCAGCAGCGGACAGGCTGCCTACAATGAGCAGTTCTTC	CASSGQAAYNEQFF
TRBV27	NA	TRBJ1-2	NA	TGTGCCAGCAGTTTCTCAGAATCTAACTATGGCTACACCTTC	CASSFSESNYGYTF
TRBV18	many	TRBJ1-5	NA	TGTGCCAGCTCACCTTCGGTTGCGCAGCCCCAGCATTTT	CASSPSVAQPQHF
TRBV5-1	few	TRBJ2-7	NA	TGCGCCAGCAGCTTGGGCGGGGTGGACAACGAGCAGTACTTC	CASSLGGVDNEQYF
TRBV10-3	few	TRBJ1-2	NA	TGTGCCATCAGTGAGTCGACAACCGGCTACACCTTC	CAISESTTGYTF
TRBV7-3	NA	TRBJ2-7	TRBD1	TGTGCCAGCAGCCTAGGGACAGGGGACGAGCAGTACTTC	CASSLGTGDEQYF
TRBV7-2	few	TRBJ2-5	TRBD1	TGTGCCAGCAGCTTAAGGCCCCCCGACAGGGGTGAGACCCAGTACTTC	CASSLRPPDRGETQYF
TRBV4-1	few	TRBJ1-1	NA	TGCGCCAGCAGCCAAGATTCGGGGACCACTGAAGCTTTCTTT	CASSQDSGTTEAFF
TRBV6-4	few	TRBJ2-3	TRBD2	TGTGCCATCCTGATACGCCCGGGACTAGACACAGATACGCAGTATTTT	CAILIRPGLDTDTQYF
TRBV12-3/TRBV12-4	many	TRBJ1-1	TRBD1	TGTGCCAGCAGCTGGGACAGGGGTTCCACTGAAGCTTTCTTT	CASSWDRGSTEAFF
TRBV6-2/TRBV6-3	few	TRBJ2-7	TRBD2	TGTGCCAGCAGTTACGTGGGGGGGGCCTACGAGCAGTACTTC	CASSYVGGAYEQYF
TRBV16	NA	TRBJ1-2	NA	TGTGCCAGCAGCCAACCTAACGGCAACTATGGCTACACCTTC	CASSQPNGNYGYTF